This is a list of T cell receptor beta chains from one sample in a study of blood T cell repertoires in COVID-19. Sequencing used immunoSEQ multiplex PCR; TCRdb keeps in-frame clones, though not all of them. The sample consists of 100,000 to 150,000 clones, about 74% of them appearing once. The source material was peripheral blood. These receptors all stem from a man between 60 and 75 years old with acute or convalescent COVID-19. Each CDR3 is given with its conserved first and last residue. Fields, in order: V gene, clone size, J gene, D gene, CDR3 DNA, CDR3 protein. D genes are given only for firm matches. Rows may omit the clone size; those that give it use once, few, many or a size class.

V: TRBV5-1
size: .
J: TRBJ2-1
D: TRBD2
DNA: TGCGCCAGCAGCTTGGCCAGTATAGCGGGGGGATCTACGGATGAGCAGTTCTTC
CDR3: CASSLASIAGGSTDEQFF

V: TRBV12-3/TRBV12-4
size: .
J: TRBJ1-2
D: .
DNA: TGTGCCAGCAGTTTCGGTAGGGACAATGGCTACACCTTC
CDR3: CASSFGRDNGYTF

V: TRBV4-1
size: .
J: TRBJ2-7
D: TRBD2
DNA: TGCGCCAGCAGTCAACGGGAGGGCGACGAGCAGTACTTC
CDR3: CASSQREGDEQYF

V: TRBV11-3
size: .
J: TRBJ2-7
D: TRBD1
DNA: TGTGCCAGCAGCTTAGGGGGGACAGGGGGCCACGAGCAGTACTTC
CDR3: CASSLGGTGGHEQYF

V: TRBV10-2
size: .
J: TRBJ1-5
D: TRBD1
DNA: TGCGCCAGCAGTGAGTCGTTTAGGGGGCGAGAGAGCAATCAGCCCCAGCATTTT
CDR3: CASSESFRGRESNQPQHF

V: TRBV24-1
size: few
J: TRBJ2-2
D: TRBD2
DNA: TGTGCCACCAGTGATAGTAAGCGGGAGGATACCGGGGAGCTGTTTTTT
CDR3: CATSDSKREDTGELFF

V: TRBV6-1
size: .
J: TRBJ1-3
D: .
DNA: TGTGCCAGCAGTGAAAGACAGACCTCTGGAAACACCATATATTTT
CDR3: CASSERQTSGNTIYF

V: TRBV27
size: .
J: TRBJ1-1
D: .
DNA: TGTGCCAGCAGTTTATTGGGCAAATCTAACACTGAAGCTTTCTTT
CDR3: CASSLLGKSNTEAFF

V: TRBV12-3/TRBV12-4
size: .
J: TRBJ1-2
D: TRBD1
DNA: TGTGCCAGCAGTTTGACAGGGAACTATGGCTACACCTTC
CDR3: CASSLTGNYGYTF

V: TRBV10-3
size: .
J: TRBJ2-1
D: TRBD2
DNA: TGTGCCATCAGTGAGTCTACTTCCGGGACTAGCGGGATTGGACGGCAGTTCTTC
CDR3: CAISESTSGTSGIGRQFF

V: TRBV18
size: .
J: TRBJ1-1
D: TRBD1
DNA: TGTGCCAGCTCAACTCAATTCGGGACAGGGCAAGCTTTCTTT
CDR3: CASSTQFGTGQAFF

V: TRBV6-1
size: .
J: TRBJ1-2
D: TRBD1
DNA: TGTGCCAGCAGTGACGGGACAGGGCTCGACTATGGCTACACCTTC
CDR3: CASSDGTGLDYGYTF

V: TRBV11-2
size: .
J: TRBJ2-2
D: .
DNA: TGTGCCAGCAGCTTTCGACAGGGAGGAACCGGGGAGCTGTTTTTT
CDR3: CASSFRQGGTGELFF

V: TRBV2
size: .
J: TRBJ1-5
D: .
DNA: TGTGCCAGCAGTGAAGCGCTGCGTGGGCCCCAGCATTTT
CDR3: CASSEALRGPQHF

V: TRBV9
size: .
J: TRBJ1-1
D: .
DNA: TGTGCCAGCAGCTCTACGCACACTGAAGCTTTCTTT
CDR3: CASSSTHTEAFF

V: TRBV9
size: .
J: TRBJ1-3
D: .
DNA: TGTGCCAGCAGCTCAGCAGGGTCTGGAAACACCATATATTTT
CDR3: CASSSAGSGNTIYF

V: TRBV2
size: .
J: TRBJ1-2
D: TRBD1
DNA: TGTGCCAGCAGTCCCGGGACAGGGAGGTATGGCTACACCTTC
CDR3: CASSPGTGRYGYTF

V: TRBV9
size: .
J: TRBJ2-6
D: .
DNA: TGTGCCAGCAGCGTAGGGGCCAGGGGGGACTCTGGGGCCAACGTCCTGACTTTC
CDR3: CASSVGARGDSGANVLTF

V: TRBV9
size: .
J: TRBJ2-7
D: .
DNA: TGTGCCAGCAGCGTACTTTCGTCAGGGCGACACGAGCAGTACTTC
CDR3: CASSVLSSGRHEQYF

V: TRBV27
size: .
J: TRBJ1-2
D: .
DNA: TGTGCCAGCAGTTTCGGGAGCCGGGGCGACTATGGCTACACCTTC
CDR3: CASSFGSRGDYGYTF

V: TRBV27
size: .
J: TRBJ2-5
D: TRBD2
DNA: TGTGCCAGCAGCGCCTTCGGGGGGGAAGAGACCCAGTACTTC
CDR3: CASSAFGGEETQYF

V: TRBV5-1
size: once
J: TRBJ1-2
D: .
DNA: TGCGCCAGCAGCTTGACACAGGTCGATGCGGGGGGCTACACCTTC
CDR3: CASSLTQVDAGGYTF

V: TRBV7-3
size: .
J: TRBJ1-1
D: TRBD1
DNA: TGTGCCAGCAGCCCGGGACAGGGGAAAAAGGGCATGAACACTGAAGCTTTCTTT
CDR3: CASSPGQGKKGMNTEAFF

V: TRBV2
size: .
J: TRBJ1-1
D: .
DNA: TGTGCCAGCAGTGTGGAACAGTTGAACACTGAAGCTTTCTTT
CDR3: CASSVEQLNTEAFF

V: TRBV11-2
size: once
J: TRBJ1-6
D: .
DNA: TGTGCCAGCAGCTTCCCGAATTCACCCCTCCACTTT
CDR3: CASSFPNSPLHF

V: TRBV4-1
size: once
J: TRBJ2-1
D: .
DNA: TGCGCCAGCAGCCAAGGCCTTGCGGTCAGCTCCTACAATGAGCAGTTCTTC
CDR3: CASSQGLAVSSYNEQFF

V: TRBV7-3
size: few
J: TRBJ2-7
D: TRBD2
DNA: TGTGCCAGCAGCTTAAGTTCGGCGGGAGGAGTCTACGAGCAGTACTTC
CDR3: CASSLSSAGGVYEQYF

V: TRBV30
size: .
J: TRBJ1-1
D: TRBD1
DNA: TGTGCCTGGAGTGTCTTGACAGGGGGAGACACTGAAGCTTTCTTT
CDR3: CAWSVLTGGDTEAFF

V: TRBV11-3
size: once
J: TRBJ1-3
D: .
DNA: TGTGCCAGCAGTCCACGGGGAAACACCATATATTTT
CDR3: CASSPRGNTIYF

V: TRBV19
size: .
J: TRBJ1-1
D: .
DNA: TGTGCCAGTACCCCGGGACTGCTGAACACTGAAGCTTTCTTT
CDR3: CASTPGLLNTEAFF

V: TRBV19
size: .
J: TRBJ2-1
D: TRBD2
DNA: TGTGCCAGTAGTCCTACTAGCGGGGGTTCCTACAATGAGCAGTTCTTC
CDR3: CASSPTSGGSYNEQFF

V: TRBV2
size: .
J: TRBJ2-1
D: .
DNA: TGTGCCAGCAGTGCTCGGGGGATCGAGCAGTTCTTC
CDR3: CASSARGIEQFF